This T cell receptor beta chain was identified in a study of T cells after yellow fever vaccination (dated by TCRdb to between 2019 and 2020). Study-level background: Libraries from fractions with low cell numbers were prepared with the SMART-Seq v4 Ultra Low Input RNA kit. To follow T-cell clones before and after both primary and booster YFV17D yellow fever vaccination, bulk TCR alpha and beta repertoires underwent longitudinal sequencing. The cohort comprised two healthy male donors, one aged 18 to 29 and one aged 30 to 40 years. Blood was drawn at multiple timepoints before and after primary and secondary immunization, with bulk PBMC replicates and cell subsets isolated. On the study overall, not on this receptor specifically: A small fraction of clonotypes appeared in both the CD4 and CD8 compartments, likely as a result of convergent recombination. Compared with the primary T-cell response, the secondary T-cell response was faster but weaker, reaching its peak on day 5 rather than on day 15. Computational filtering was needed because FACS-sorted repertoires could contain abundant contaminating clonotypes from the bulk population. Because the study included only a couple of donors, the extent to which the findings can be generalized is limited. After the booster, most of the clones that had expanded following primary vaccination were detected again (just under 97% of CD4 and 80% to 90% of CD8), which suggests that memory was broadly maintained.

Sequencing took place on an Illumina NovaSeq 6000. TCR cDNA was made using 5'RACE template switching, a step that added a universal primer site and unique molecular identifiers. Priming for cDNA synthesis came from both the TCR alpha and TCR beta constant segments. Library amplification used two PCR steps, and the second PCR step added sample barcodes and sequencing adapters. Sequencing of libraries was performed on Illumina HiSeq 2500 (2x100 bp) or NovaSeq (2x150 bp). Per the original workflow: Demultiplexing of reads and collapsing into UMI consensus sequences were performed with MIGEC, and V(D)J alignment was carried out with MiXCR. Vaccine-responding clonotypes were defined with edgeR using replicate PBMC samples, requiring FDR below 0.01 and a log2 fold change above 5 up to day 15. Each bulk clonotype received a CD4 or CD8 identity based on whether the sequenced CD4 or CD8 repertoire contained that clonotype at higher abundance. In-frame beta chains were kept once TCRdb had trimmed the public reads at Q25 with fastp and called clones with MiXCR. CDR3 protein duplicates are merged, each entry listing the most common genes and DNA. These V and J calls are TCRdb output, not the study's own analysis. For this sample the table gives 250,000 to 400,000 distinct CDR3 sequences, of which around 4.5% were detected only once. The ten most abundant clones make up less than 20% of the sample.

The treatment or condition label on this specimen signifies: live attenuated yellow fever vaccine strain. At each blood-draw timepoint, two biological replicates of bulk PBMCs were collected. A standard Ficoll-Paque protocol was used to isolate PBMCs from peripheral blood. RNA was extracted with TriZol from bulk PBMCs, CD4 and CD8 fractions, and dextramer-positive and dextramer-negative fractions. This clonotype was recorded a few times. It lacks a known antigen. Base quality data are lacking; no much larger clone is found one base away. The source was PBMCs, collected 15 days after the yellow fever booster vaccination. The sequence came from a man in his late teens or twenties who received the YFV17D yellow fever vaccine.

The CDR3 region: CASTPQRGGRTDTQYF. The DNA sequence reads TGTGCCAGCACCCCCCAGCGGGGGGGCCGGACAGATACGCAGTATTTT. The chain is made from TRBV6-5 and TRBJ2-3; TRBD2 fits 10 bases in the junction. From the cysteine through the phenylalanine, the CDR3 covers 16 amino acids. The DNA shown is the 48-base CDR3, in frame from base 1. V and J are trimmed by 7 bases and 3 bases, and the gene matches miss 10 bases of the junction. CDR1 and CDR2 are drawn from the germline V gene: MNHEY, SVGAGI.